The 30 T cell receptor beta chains reported below all come from one sample, sequenced in a study of siplizumab effects on memory and regulatory T cells. Repertoires were generated with immunoSEQ multiplex PCR, while TCRdb's copy carries only in-frame clones and drops some. This sample has 75,000 to 100,000 clones, with about 95% found just once. Sample: non-Treg CD4+ T cells sorted from blood. Receptor source: a human donor in good health.

Here the CDR3 reads CASSLYRDRNNEQFF. In DNA, the CDR3 is TGTGCCAGCAGCTTATACCGGGACAGGAACAATGAGCAGTTCTTC. The genes are TRBV5-6 and TRBJ2-1; 8 bases match TRBD1. The germline V gene has CDR1 SGHDT and CDR2 YYEEEE. V lost 2 bases to trimming and J lost 5 bases; unmatched junction nucleotides: 6. This CDR3 contains 15 residues.

The chain couples TRBV27 to TRBJ2-3, with a tentative D call TRBD1 (6 bases). CDR3 length equals 14 residues. The germline CDR1 and CDR2 sequences are MNHEY and SMNVEV (reference sequence). The ends were cut back, 6 bases at V and 7 bases at J, with 17 bases in the middle. Here the CDR3 DNA reads TGTGCCAGCAGGAAAATGGGGACACAACATACGCAGTATTTT. Translation: CASRKMGTQHTQYF.

V usage is TRBV28 and J usage is TRBJ2-7; D remains ambiguous. In germline, CDR1 is MDHEN, CDR2 SYDVKM. The CDR3 spans 13 residues. Trimming cost V 6 bases and J 10 bases, with 19 bases left between them. CDR3 in amino acids: CASSRPPLSEQYF. In DNA, the CDR3 is TGTGCCAGCAGCCGACCCCCTCTTTCGGAACAGTACTTC.

The V and J genes are TRBV19 and TRBJ2-1; D possibly corresponds to TRBD1 (8 bases). Trimming took off 8 bases at V and 8 bases at J, with 19 bases between the two ends. Germline CDR1 LNHDA, CDR2 SQIVND (reference sequence). The CDR3 consists of 14 residues. As DNA, the CDR3 is TGTGCCAGTTCGGACAGGGAGGGACTATATGAGCAGTTCTTC. Amino acids: CASSDREGLYEQFF.

V and J are TRBV6-9 and TRBJ1-1; 11 bases are shared with TRBD1. Looked up from germline, CDR1 is MNHGY and CDR2 is SVAAGI. V was pared by 7 bases and J by 4 bases, with 8 bases of the junction left unmatched. The CDR3 has 15 amino acids. CDR3 protein: CASKRDRGFGTEAFF. The CDR3, as DNA: TGTGCCAGCAAACGGGACAGGGGGTTTGGCACTGAAGCTTTCTTT.

V usage is TRBV30 and J usage is TRBJ2-3; 7 nucleotides line up with TRBD2. The CDR3 consists of 14 residues. Trimming removed 3 bases from V and 0 bases from J; junction bases left unmatched: 3. CDR1 and CDR2 (germline): GTSNPN, SVGIG (reference sequence). The CDR3 loop is CAWRGLPSTDTQYF. As DNA, the CDR3 is TGTGCCTGGAGGGGACTACCAAGCACAGATACGCAGTATTTT.

The chain links TRBV14 to TRBJ2-7; maybe TRBD1 (6 bases). V was trimmed by 2 bases and J by 3 bases, leaving 14 bases between them. The CDR3 loop spans 15 amino acids. Per germline, CDR1 SGHDN and CDR2 FVKESK. DNA for the CDR3: TGTGCCAGCAGCCAATACCAGGGGTTAGGCTACGAGCAGTACTTC. Amino acids: CASSQYQGLGYEQYF.

The gene calls are TRBV2 and TRBJ1-2; 7 bases match TRBD1. Per germline, CDR1 SNHLY and CDR2 FYNNEI. The V gene end was trimmed by 6 bases and the J gene end by 4 bases; junction bases not matched to a gene: 5. This CDR3 has 13 amino acids. The CDR3 DNA sequence: TGTGCCAGCAGCGCGGGACAGACCTATGGCTACACCTTC. Translated: CASSAGQTYGYTF.

The chain uses TRBV11-2 and TRBJ2-7; D remains unclear. The germline V gene has CDR1 SGHAT and CDR2 FQNNGV. The CDR3 covers 15 residues. V lost 5 bases, J lost 6 bases, and 20 bases lay in between. The CDR3 DNA reads as TGTGCCAGCAGCCCCACATCTGCCAGAGTTTCCGAGCAGTACTTC. Its translation is CASSPTSARVSEQYF.

The genes are TRBV10-2 and TRBJ2-3; TRBD2 is a possible D gene (5 bases). The CDR3 loop spans 14 amino acids. In germline, CDR1 is WSHSY, CDR2 SAAADI. Trimming took off 4 bases at V and 2 bases at J, with 10 bases between the two ends. CDR3 region: CASSGLKLTDTQYF. DNA for the CDR3: TGCGCCAGCAGTGGACTAAAACTCACAGATACGCAGTATTTT.

The CDR3, as DNA: TGTGCCAGCAGACCACAGGGGGCTAGCTCCGGGGAGCTGTTTTTT. It yields the protein CASRPQGASSGELFF. The chain employs TRBV28 and TRBJ2-2; 9 nucleotides match TRBD1. V shed 6 bases and J 6 bases; nucleotides not matched to a gene: 8. Germline loops: CDR1 MDHEN, CDR2 SYDVKM. The length of the CDR3 is 15 residues. Filled out from reference TRBV28 and TRBJ2-2, the complete variable domain reads DVKVTQSSRYLVKRTGEKVFLECVQDMDHENMFWYRQDPGLGLRLIYFSYDVKMKEKGDIPEGYSVSREKKERFSLILESASTNQTSMYLCASRPQGASSGELFFGEGSRLTVL.

This chain connects TRBV28 to TRBJ2-3, with 7 bases that match TRBD2. The V segment lost 2 bases and the J segment 6 bases; nucleotides outside the gene matches: 5. Germline V gene sequence: CDR1 MDHEN, CDR2 SYDVKM. This CDR3 contains 14 residues. The CDR3 protein is CASSLGGDADTQYF. CDR3 sequence (DNA): TGTGCCAGCAGTTTAGGGGGGGATGCGGATACGCAGTATTTT.

The chain has TRBV19 and TRBJ2-7; D not certain. Germline values: CDR1 LNHDA, CDR2 SQIVND (reference sequence). The CDR3 length is 13 residues. The V end lost 3 bases, the J end lost 5 bases, and 11 bases lay between the germline ends. CDR3 DNA sequence: TGTGCCAGTAGTATTGCGTTTCCCCACGAGCAGTACTTC. This gives the protein CASSIAFPHEQYF.

The chain has TRBV7-2 and TRBJ1-5; D remains ambiguous. Trimming pared 1 base from V and 2 bases from J, leaving 9 bases between. This CDR3 contains 15 residues. The germline gives CDR1 SGHTA, CDR2 FQGNSA. CDR3 DNA: TGTGCCAGCAGCTTAGTAGGTAGCGGCAATCAGCCCCAGCATTTT. This encodes CASSLVGSGNQPQHF. Based on the CDR3 plus reference TRBV7-2 and TRBJ1-5, the full variable domain is GAGVSQSPSNKVTEKGKDVELRCDPISGHTALYWYRQSLGQGLEFLIYFQGNSAPDKSGLPSDRFSAERTGGSVSTLTIQRTQQEDSAVYLCASSLVGSGNQPQHFGDGTRLSIL.

The chain carries TRBV27 and TRBJ2-7; TRBD1 matches 9 bases. CDR1 MNHEY and CDR2 SMNVEV come from the germline V gene (reference sequence). The V segment lost 5 bases and the J segment 3 bases; nucleotides outside the gene matches: 2. This CDR3 spans 13 amino acids. The DNA of the CDR3 is TGTGCCAGCAGTAGGACAGGGGACTACGAGCAGTACTTC. This gives the protein CASSRTGDYEQYF.

This clone was detected only once. The chain combines TRBV6-1 with TRBJ2-7; unclear D gene. The V end was cut by 4 bases, the J end by 0 bases, with 10 bases between. The length of the CDR3 is 14 residues. CDR1 and CDR2 (germline): MNHNS, SASEGT. The CDR3 sequence: CASSVRASSYEQYF. CDR3 DNA: TGTGCCAGCAGTGTTAGGGCCTCCTCCTACGAGCAGTACTTC.

This clone was seen a single time. V usage is TRBV5-5 and J usage is TRBJ2-6; maybe TRBD1 (6 bases). This CDR3 is 18 amino acids long. V gave up 0 bases and J gave up 0 bases, with 13 bases separating them. In germline, CDR1 is SGHKS, CDR2 YYEKEE (reference sequence). Here the CDR3 reads CASSLAGGSLSGANVLTF. The CDR3 nucleotides are TGTGCCAGCAGCTTGGCTGGGGGCTCTCTCTCTGGGGCCAACGTCCTGACTTTC.

The chain combines TRBV7-2 with TRBJ2-7; a possible D gene is TRBD1 (6 bases). The germline V gene encodes CDR1 SGHTA and CDR2 FQGNSA. The CDR3 is 13 residues long. The germline V and J ends were trimmed by 5 bases and 6 bases, with 14 bases remaining between them. Here the CDR3 DNA reads TGTGCCAGCAGCCGCACAGGGTGGCGCGAGCAGTACTTC. This gives the protein CASSRTGWREQYF. Full variable domain (outside the CDR3, taken from reference TRBV7-2 and TRBJ2-7): GAGVSQSPSNKVTEKGKDVELRCDPISGHTALYWYRQSLGQGLEFLIYFQGNSAPDKSGLPSDRFSAERTGGSVSTLTIQRTQQEDSAVYLCASSRTGWREQYFGPGTRLTVT.

The chain employs TRBV21-1 and TRBJ1-5; the table's D call of TRBD1 was not tested on the DNA. TRBV21-1 is listed as a pseudogene. This CDR3 has 15 residues. In DNA form, the CDR3 reads TGTGCCAGCGTCCGGGACAAGGGTTGTTTCCAGCCCCAGCATTTT. It is translated as CASVRDKGCFQPQHF.

J is TRBJ2-7 and V is TRBV11-2; 9 positions agree with TRBD2. The germline V gene has CDR1 SGHAT and CDR2 FQNNGV. The CDR3 totals 17 residues. The V and J ends lost 5 bases and 5 bases, in that order; junction bases with no gene match: 16. The CDR3: CASSRTTSSGTDHEQYF. DNA for the CDR3: TGTGCCAGCAGCCGAACTACTTCTAGCGGGACGGACCACGAGCAGTACTTC.

The V gene is TRBV18, the J gene TRBJ1-2; possibly TRBD1 for D (6 bases). This CDR3 comprises 14 residues. Germline-derived CDR1 and CDR2 are KGHSH and LQKENI. Trimming shortened V by 5 bases and J by 2 bases, and 12 bases separated the two germline ends. CDR3 DNA sequence: TGTGCCAGCTCAAGACAGGAAAAAAACTATGGCTACACCTTC. It is translated as CASSRQEKNYGYTF. Using reference TRBV18 and TRBJ1-2 for the parts outside the CDR3, the full variable domain is NAGVMQNPRHLVRRRGQEARLRCSPMKGHSHVYWYRQLPEEGLKFMVYLQKENIIDESGMPKERFSAEFPKEGPSILRIQQVVRGDSAAYFCASSRQEKNYGYTFGSGTRLTVV.

This clone was found once. The J gene is TRBJ1-3, the V gene TRBV21-1. TRBV21-1 is a pseudogene. The CDR3 is made up of 17 amino acids. CDR3 in DNA: TGTGCCAGCAGCAAACCGATCCAGGGAGCCTCTGGAAACACCATATATTTT. It specifies CASSKPIQGASGNTIYF.

The CDR3 DNA follows: TGCGCCAGCAGTTCGCCAGGGGGCGCCAACTACGAGCAGTACTTC. Translated, it gives CASSSPGGANYEQYF. The V call is TRBV5-1, the J call TRBJ2-7; 8 positions match TRBD1. The V gene's germline CDR1 is SGHRS and CDR2 YFSETQ. The J segment lost 3 bases and the V segment lost 5 bases, leaving 10 bases of the junction unmatched. The CDR3 runs to 15 residues.

The rearrangement uses TRBV6-6 and TRBJ2-3; TRBD1 matches 8 bases. The CDR3 sequence is 14 residues long. Germline CDR1 is MNHNY and CDR2 is SVGAGI (reference sequence). The ends lost 6 bases at V and 3 bases at J; junction bases unmatched: 5. The CDR3 sequence: CASRKQGETDTQYF. The CDR3 region has the DNA TGTGCCAGCAGAAAACAGGGGGAGACAGATACGCAGTATTTT.

V gene TRBV5-1 combines with J gene TRBJ2-7; 11 nucleotides agree with TRBD1. The CDR3 extends over 15 amino acids. Germline CDR1 is SGHRS and CDR2 is YFSETQ. The trim removed 1 base at V and 6 bases at J, leaving 6 bases unmatched. DNA of the CDR3: TGCGCCAGCAGCTTGCGGACAGGGGGCGCGGGCGAGCAGTACTTC. This encodes CASSLRTGGAGEQYF.

The chain links TRBV4-2 to TRBJ2-1; possibly TRBD2 for D (6 bases). This CDR3 is built from 15 residues. Between the trimmed V and J ends, which lost 0 bases and 8 bases, there was a span of 14 bases. Germline V CDR1 and CDR2: LGHNA, YNFKEQ. CDR3 nucleotide sequence: TGTGCCAGCAGCCAAGAAGGCGCTAGCGTTTATGAGCAGTTCTTC. It codes for CASSQEGASVYEQFF.

The chain carries TRBV29-1 and TRBJ1-2; TRBD1 aligns across 7 bases. This CDR3 is built from 13 residues. Germline V lookup: CDR1 SQVTM, CDR2 ANQGSEA. Losses at the gene ends were 5 bases for V and 3 bases for J; bases not matched to a gene: 6. Here the CDR3 reads CSVRDSGYYGYTF. In DNA form, the CDR3 reads TGCAGCGTTAGGGACAGCGGGTACTATGGCTACACCTTC. Full variable domain (outside the CDR3, taken from reference TRBV29-1 and TRBJ1-2): SAVISQKPSRDICQRGTSLTIQCQVDSQVTMMFWYRQQPGQSLTLIATANQGSEATYESGFVIDKFPISRPNLTFSTLTVSNMSPEDSSIYLCSVRDSGYYGYTFGSGTRLTVV.

The rearrangement uses TRBV27 and TRBJ1-6, with D unresolved. Trimming cost V 4 bases and J 8 bases, with 21 bases left between them. The CDR3 consists of 17 residues. Germline CDR1 is MNHEY and CDR2 is SMNVEV (reference sequence). The DNA of the CDR3 is TGTGCCAGCAGTTCCCATCAAACTAAGACACCTTATTCACCCCTCCACTTT. It encodes CASSSHQTKTPYSPLHF.

The V gene is TRBV28, the J gene TRBJ1-1; TRBD1 might be the D (6 bases). The CDR3 is 12 residues long. V was trimmed by 1 base and J by 10 bases, leaving 10 bases between them. The V gene's germline CDR1 is MDHEN and CDR2 SYDVKM. The CDR3 coding sequence is TGTGCCAGCAGTTTATCTGAAGGGGGAGCTTTCTTT. Residues: CASSLSEGGAFF.

The rearrangement links TRBV5-6 to TRBJ1-2; D is possibly TRBD1 (6 bases). Trimming cost V 0 bases and J 7 bases, with 13 bases left between them. Germline V lookup: CDR1 SGHDT, CDR2 YYEEEE. The CDR3 is 14 amino acids. The CDR3 here is CASSLGQGIGGYTF. DNA of the CDR3: TGTGCCAGCAGCTTGGGGCAGGGGATCGGTGGCTACACCTTC. Filled out from reference TRBV5-6 and TRBJ1-2, the complete variable domain reads DAGVTQSPTHLIKTRGQQVTLRCSPKSGHDTVSWYQQALGQGPQFIFQYYEEEERQRGNFPDRFSGHQFPNYSSELNVNALLLGDSALYLCASSLGQGIGGYTFGSGTRLTVV.